One sample yielded the 14 T cell receptor beta chains listed below, sequenced in a study of OX40 agonist ivuxolimab in advanced cancers. The repertoire was sequenced with immunoSEQ multiplex PCR; TCRdb's copy has only in-frame clones and lacks some. This sample yields tens of thousands of clones, of which roughly 82% are seen a single time; 5% belongs to the top ten. The material was CD4+ or CD8+ T cells sorted from blood, obtained in a trial of the OX40 agonist ivuxolimab. These receptors originate from an adult with an advanced solid tumor such as melanoma, head and neck, liver or kidney cancer.

This clone was observed a single time. This chain connects TRBV4-2 to TRBJ2-1; 10 bases are shared with TRBD2. This CDR3 contains 14 residues. CDR1 and CDR2 (germline): LGHNA, YNFKEQ. V lost 6 bases, J lost 5 bases, and 4 bases stayed unmatched. CDR3 nucleotide sequence: TGTGCCAGCAGTTCCCTAGCGGGAGACAATGAGCAGTTCTTC. It is translated as CASSSLAGDNEQFF.

This chain joins TRBV10-3 and TRBJ2-1; 8 nucleotides match TRBD1. Germline V CDR1 and CDR2: ENHRY, SYGVKD. V lost 4 bases to trimming and J lost 8 bases; unmatched junction nucleotides: 7. The CDR3 is 14 amino acids. The CDR3 region has the DNA TGTGCCATCAGTGGTCAGGGGGCCTTGGATGAGCAGTTCTTC. Protein product: CAISGQGALDEQFF.

The chain carries TRBV7-8 and TRBJ2-2; 9 bases map to TRBD1. The trim removed 6 bases at V and 5 bases at J, leaving 13 bases unmatched. The CDR3 loop spans 17 amino acids. Looked up from germline, CDR1 is SGHVS and CDR2 is FQNEAQ. The CDR3 coding sequence is TGTGCCAGCAGGCCGGGACAGGGAATTTGGAGGACCGGGGAGCTGTTTTTT. This codes for CASRPGQGIWRTGELFF.

This chain connects TRBV5-1 to TRBJ2-3, with TRBD2 identical over 8 bases. Germline lookup yields CDR1 SGHRS and CDR2 YFSETQ. The V and J ends lost 0 bases and 3 bases, in that order; junction bases with no gene match: 3. This CDR3 spans 15 amino acids. Here the CDR3 reads CASSLEGGRTDTQYF. The CDR3 coding sequence is TGCGCCAGCAGCTTGGAGGGCGGGAGGACAGATACGCAGTATTTT. Together with reference TRBV5-1 and TRBJ2-3, the CDR3 gives the full variable domain: KAGVTQTPRYLIKTRGQQVTLSCSPISGHRSVSWYQQTPGQGLQFLFEYFSETQRNKGNFPGRFSGRQFSNSRSEMNVSTLELGDSALYLCASSLEGGRTDTQYFGPGTRLTVL.

The chain links TRBV6-5 to TRBJ2-3; tentatively, D is TRBD1 (5 bases). Germline V lookup: CDR1 MNHEY, CDR2 SVGAGI. Between the trimmed V and J ends, which lost 0 bases and 4 bases, there was a span of 14 bases. This CDR3 has 16 amino acids. The CDR3 region is CASSYSFSGFADTQYF. The DNA for the CDR3 is TGTGCCAGCAGTTACTCGTTTTCAGGGTTTGCAGATACGCAGTATTTT.

J is TRBJ1-1 and V is TRBV29-1; D not resolved. From germline, CDR1 is SQVTM and CDR2 ANQGSEA. The length of the CDR3 is 13 residues. V lost 2 bases, J lost 2 bases, and 9 bases lay in between. The DNA for the CDR3 is TGCAGCGTTGAAATGACGGGAAACACTGAAGCTTTCTTT. It is translated as CSVEMTGNTEAFF.

The V and J genes are TRBV4-2 and TRBJ1-6; no definite D call. The CDR3 is 17 residues long. V lost 4 bases, J lost 6 bases, and 19 bases lay in between. Looked up from germline, CDR1 is LGHNA and CDR2 is YNFKEQ. The CDR3 sequence: CASSPILRQDFNSPLHF. The CDR3 nucleotides are TGTGCCAGCAGCCCAATTCTTCGTCAGGATTTTAATTCACCCCTCCACTTT.

In this sample, this clone turned up once. The rearrangement uses TRBV5-1 and TRBJ1-1; no definite D call. Trimming removed 3 bases from V and 0 bases from J, with 9 bases in between. There are 14 residues in the CDR3. The germline CDR1 and CDR2 sequences are SGHRS and YFSETQ. The CDR3 DNA is TGCGCCAGCAGCTCAGGATTTATGAACACTGAAGCTTTCTTT. Translation gives CASSSGFMNTEAFF.

This chain joins TRBV6-5 and TRBJ2-7; 8 positions match TRBD2. Per germline, CDR1 MNHEY and CDR2 SVGAGI. The CDR3 runs 14 residues. J lost 3 bases, V lost 6 bases, and 7 bases had no gene match. CDR3 in amino acids: CASSPREGHYEQYF. For the CDR3, the DNA is TGTGCCAGCAGCCCTCGGGAGGGGCACTACGAGCAGTACTTC.

To note about this clone: The identical CDR3 is also encoded by other nucleotide sequences in the sample. The rearrangement uses TRBV5-1 and TRBJ1-3; D perhaps matches TRBD1 (6 bases). Trimming took 4 bases from V and 0 from J, leaving 11 bases between them. From germline, CDR1 is SGHRS and CDR2 YFSETQ. The CDR3 is 15 amino acids. CDR3 sequence reads: CASSPGGFSGNTIYF. The CDR3 nucleotides are TGCGCCAGCAGCCCCGGGGGCTTCTCTGGAAACACCATATATTTT.

CDR3 residues: CASSIYYGYTF. CDR3 nucleotide sequence: TGTGCCAGTAGTATTTACTATGGCTACACCTTC. The chain employs TRBV19 and TRBJ1-2; D is undetermined. CDR3 length: 11 residues. V was trimmed by 3 bases and J by 3 bases, leaving 2 bases between them. From germline, CDR1 is LNHDA and CDR2 SQIVND (reference sequence).

The rearrangement uses TRBV7-8 and TRBJ2-1; 8 nucleotides agree with TRBD1. CDR3 length: 14 residues. The V and J ends lost 5 bases and 9 bases, in that order; junction bases with no gene match: 9. CDR1 is SGHVS, CDR2 FQNEAQ, per germline. CDR3 sequence: CASSLGQGRGEQFF. The CDR3 DNA is TGTGCCAGCAGCCTCGGACAGGGTAGGGGTGAGCAGTTCTTC.

This clone occurred once. The chain employs TRBV2 and TRBJ2-3; no clear D gene. Germline V gives CDR1 SNHLY, CDR2 FYNNEI. Trimming removed 8 bases from V and 0 bases from J, with 9 bases in between. The length of the CDR3 is 13 residues. This CDR3 reads CASQQISTDTQYF. CDR3 in DNA: TGTGCCAGCCAACAGATTAGCACAGATACGCAGTATTTT.

The V gene is TRBV11-2, the J gene TRBJ2-1; a weak D match, TRBD2 (6 bases). CDR1 is SGHAT, CDR2 FQNNGV, per germline. Trimming removed 4 bases from V and 0 bases from J, with 19 bases in between. CDR3 length equals 18 residues. The CDR3 region is CASSSPRREKDSYNEQFF. The CDR3 DNA follows: TGTGCCAGCAGCTCCCCGCGTCGGGAGAAAGACTCCTACAATGAGCAGTTCTTC.